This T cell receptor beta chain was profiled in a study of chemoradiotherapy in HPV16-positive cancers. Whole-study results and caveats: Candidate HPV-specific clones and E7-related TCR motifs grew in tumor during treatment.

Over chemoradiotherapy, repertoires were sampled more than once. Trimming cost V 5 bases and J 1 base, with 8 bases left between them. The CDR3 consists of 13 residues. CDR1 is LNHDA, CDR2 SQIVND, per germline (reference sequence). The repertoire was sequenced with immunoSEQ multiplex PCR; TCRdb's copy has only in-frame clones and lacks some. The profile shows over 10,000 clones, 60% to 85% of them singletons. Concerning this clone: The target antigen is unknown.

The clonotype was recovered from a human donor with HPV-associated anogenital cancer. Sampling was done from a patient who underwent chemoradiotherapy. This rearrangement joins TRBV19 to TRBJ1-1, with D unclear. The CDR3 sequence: CASSAAGNTEAFF. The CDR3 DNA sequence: TGTGCCAGTAGTGCCGCAGGGAACACTGAAGCTTTCTTT.